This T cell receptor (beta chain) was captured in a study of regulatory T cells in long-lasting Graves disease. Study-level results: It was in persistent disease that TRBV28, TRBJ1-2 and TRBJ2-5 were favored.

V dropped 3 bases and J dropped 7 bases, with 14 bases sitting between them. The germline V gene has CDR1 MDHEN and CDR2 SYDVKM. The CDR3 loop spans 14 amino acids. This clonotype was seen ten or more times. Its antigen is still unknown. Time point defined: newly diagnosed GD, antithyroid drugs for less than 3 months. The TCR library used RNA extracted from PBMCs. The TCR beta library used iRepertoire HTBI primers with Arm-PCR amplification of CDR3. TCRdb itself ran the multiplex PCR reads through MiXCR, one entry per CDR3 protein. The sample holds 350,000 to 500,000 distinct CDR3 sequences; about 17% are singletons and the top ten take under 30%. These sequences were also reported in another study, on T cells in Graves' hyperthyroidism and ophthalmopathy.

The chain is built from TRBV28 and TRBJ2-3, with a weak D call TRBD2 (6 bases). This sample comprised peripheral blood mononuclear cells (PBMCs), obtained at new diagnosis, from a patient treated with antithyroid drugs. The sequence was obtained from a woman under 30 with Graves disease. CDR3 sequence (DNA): TGTGCCAGCAGTTTTGGGGGGAGAGTGAATACGCAGTATTTT. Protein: CASSFGGRVNTQYF.